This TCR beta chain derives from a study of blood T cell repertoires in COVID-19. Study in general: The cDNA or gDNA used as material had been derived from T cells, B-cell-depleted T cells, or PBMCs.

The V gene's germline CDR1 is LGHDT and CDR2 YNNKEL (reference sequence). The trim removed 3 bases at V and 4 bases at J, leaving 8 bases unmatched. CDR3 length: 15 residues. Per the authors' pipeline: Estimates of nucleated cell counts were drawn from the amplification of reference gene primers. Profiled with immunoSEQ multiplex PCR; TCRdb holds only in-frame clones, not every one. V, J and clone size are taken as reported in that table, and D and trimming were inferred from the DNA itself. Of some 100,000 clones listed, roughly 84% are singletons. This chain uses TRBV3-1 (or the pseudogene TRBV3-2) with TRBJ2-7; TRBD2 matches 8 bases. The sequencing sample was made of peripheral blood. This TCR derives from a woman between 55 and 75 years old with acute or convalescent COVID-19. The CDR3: CASSQAGGRTYEQYF. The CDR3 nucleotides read TGTGCCAGCAGCCAGGCGGGGGGCAGGACTTACGAGCAGTACTTC.